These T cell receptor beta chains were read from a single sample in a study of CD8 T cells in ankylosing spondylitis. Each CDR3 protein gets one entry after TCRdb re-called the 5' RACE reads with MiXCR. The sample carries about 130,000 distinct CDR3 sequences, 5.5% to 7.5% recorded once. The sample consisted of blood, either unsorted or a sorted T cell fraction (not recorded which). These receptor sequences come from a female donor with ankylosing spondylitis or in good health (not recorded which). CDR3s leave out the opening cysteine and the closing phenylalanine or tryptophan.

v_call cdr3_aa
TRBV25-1 ASTRDSAATGELF
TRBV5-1 ASSPVDRDTDTQY
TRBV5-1 ASSLGQGSPEAF
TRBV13 ASSVRRNTGELF
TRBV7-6 ASSLAGDTGELF
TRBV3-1 ASSQSGGWAEGATYGNQPQH
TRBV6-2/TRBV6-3 ASRSEQGYEQY
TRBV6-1 ASRRGVDSGNTIY
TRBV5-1 ASSLDEGRPPLH
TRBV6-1 ASRVLSGANEKLF
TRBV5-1 ASSTGPNTGELF
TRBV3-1 ASSRLGGDRGGPRNEQF
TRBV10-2 ASSESGGGPWPQH
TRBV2 ASRDRGQYNSPLH
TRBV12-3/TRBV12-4 ASSALTDTQY
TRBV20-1 SARYAGRPTQETQY
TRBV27 ASILSGNMNTEAF
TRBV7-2 ASSTYMSEQY
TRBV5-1 ASSFVTGLNTEAF
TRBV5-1 ASSWGQAGYGYT
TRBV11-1 ASSPGTGLNTEAF
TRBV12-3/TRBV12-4 ASTRTVDYGYT
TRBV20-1 SATEGHNTGELF
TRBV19 ASSPGMYGYT
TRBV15 ATSSDRGRYGYT
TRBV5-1 ASSLDPRQMPLPEAF
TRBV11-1 ASSFVGSYEQY
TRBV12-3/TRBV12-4 ASSASEGRTEAF
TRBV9 ASSVGGSHNTEAF
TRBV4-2 ASSQLDGGGITDTQY
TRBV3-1 ASSYRDKGETQY
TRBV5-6 ASRRGAVLGTEAF
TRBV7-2 ASSPSDRPYGYT
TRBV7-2 ASSLIPGAPEAF
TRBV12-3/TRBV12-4 ASSRNNEQF
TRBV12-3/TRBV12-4 ASSWGQGGSPLH
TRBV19 ASSIGSVGGTQY
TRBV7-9 ASSPTEATEAF
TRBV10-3 AISLSLLNTEAF
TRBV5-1 ASSPGGALMNTEAF
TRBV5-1 ASSLEGDGTEAF
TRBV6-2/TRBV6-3 ASDRVNSPLH
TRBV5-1 ASSAGNSYNEQF
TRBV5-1 ASSSLGANEKLF
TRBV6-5 ASSYSGGLNYGYT
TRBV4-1 ASSHGDSSGNTIY
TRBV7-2 ASSPISRGLDTEAF
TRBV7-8 ASSLPTTPHNEQF